This TCR beta chain stems from a study of CD8+CD57+ T cells in acquired aplastic anemia. The CDR3 is made up of 15 amino acids. Trimming stripped 5 bases from V and 3 bases from J, with 13 bases between. All sequencing subjects had displayed CD8+CD57+ cell expansion on flow cytometry. The patients, all of them, had severe acquired aplastic anemia. Using genomic DNA as the template, TCR beta VDJ and CDR3 profiling was carried out. TCRdb recomputed calls from the reads with MiXCR, one row per CDR3 protein. The sample includes some 180,000 distinct CDR3 sequences, approximately 48% of them seen just once.

Sequenced input: sorted CD4+, CD8+, or CD8+CD57+ T cells (not recorded which) from PBMCs. The TCR comes from a human donor with aplastic anemia. The chain employs TRBV12-3 or TRBV12-4 and TRBJ1-4; a possible D gene is TRBD1 (5 bases). CDR3 region: CASSPEGRPNEKLFF. The CDR3 bases are TGTGCCAGCAGTCCCGAGGGGCGGCCTAATGAAAAACTGTTTTTT.